The clone carrying this T cell receptor beta chain was found a few times. Its antigen is not known. The data were taken from a study of T cell responses to AZD1222 COVID-19 vaccine. Findings and limits, study-wide: Researchers took repertoire samples only after the peak T cell response had come.

TCRdb's copy holds only in-frame clones and misses some; the assay was immunoSEQ multiplex PCR. This table has roughly 70,000 clones, 85% appearing once. The CDR3 is 14 residues long. Germline assignment: CDR1 MNHEY and CDR2 SMNVEV (reference sequence). The V segment lost 5 bases and the J segment 6 bases; nucleotides outside the gene matches: 9. The chain has TRBV27 and TRBJ1-2; 7 nucleotides align to TRBD1. Material: peripheral blood, obtained on day 0 of AZD1222 vaccination. The receptor was isolated from an adult in good health. CDR3 sequence: CASSTYRGTDGYTF. In DNA form, the CDR3 reads TGTGCCAGCAGTACATACAGGGGTACGGATGGCTACACCTTC.